This T cell receptor (beta chain) is drawn from a study of T cell responses to AZD1222 COVID-19 vaccine. Study-wide points: Recipients of AZD1222 seropositive at baseline numbered only five or six. White British donors predominated, females outnumbered males, and clonal diversity was possibly underestimated. Repertoire samples came only from after the peak T cell response.

Method: immunoSEQ multiplex PCR; TCRdb's copy keeps in-frame clones and lacks some. Of 120,000 to 150,000 clones listed, over 75% are singletons. With regard to this clone: Its specificity is unknown.

There are 16 residues in the CDR3. Germline values: CDR1 SGHTS, CDR2 YDEGEE. V shed 0 bases and J shed 0 bases, with 12 bases lying between them. Material: peripheral blood, obtained on day 0 of AZD1222 vaccination. The chain joins TRBV5-8 to TRBJ1-2; D might be TRBD1 (6 bases). This TCR came from an adult in good health. CDR3 DNA sequence: TGTGCCAGCAGCTTGGCCGTGGGGGCTACTAACTATGGCTACACCTTC. It translates to CASSLAVGATNYGYTF.